This T cell receptor (beta chain) derives from a study of cytomegalovirus exposure and HLA in healthy donors. As for the study in general: As released early, the data held approximately 80 million unique TCRs from HLA-typed donors. Study conclusions and caveats: A later analysis, which compared TCR beta chains of equal frequency, found the HLA-associated ones more clonally expanded. One later analysis reportedly identified an Asian-associated ancestry cluster that showed fewer N-insertions than the approximately 710-donor mean. Researchers reportedly found TCR beta sequences accurately predicted most subjects' HLA-A and HLA-B alleles.

The CDR3 consists of 16 residues. J gave up 1 base and V 5 bases, and 5 bases lay outside the gene matches. Germline CDR1 is SNHLY and CDR2 is FYNNEI. The primer mix had 60 Vbeta and 13 Jbeta primers. Libraries were prepared by immunoSEQ multiplex PCR; TCRdb keeps only in-frame clonotypes and omits some of them. The table has 130,000 or so clones, about 61% seen once; the top ten hold 2.4%. Regarding this clone: Its antigen is still unknown.

This clonotype originated in a woman in her thirties or forties in good health and CMV-seronegative. Material for sequencing was PBMCs. The chain couples TRBV2 to TRBJ2-7; 13 bases map to TRBD2. The CDR3 bases are TGTGCCAGCAGTAGGACTAGCGGGGGCTCTTCCTACGAGCAGTACTTC. Protein: CASSRTSGGSSYEQYF.